The present entry profiles one T cell receptor beta chain with its context. Clones were sequenced by immunoSEQ multiplex PCR, and TCRdb holds only the in-frame ones, with some missing. The sample includes approximately 290,000 clones, roughly 90% seen only once; the top ten take 0.7% to 0.9%. These data come from a study of blood T cell repertoires in COVID-19. The sequence came from a man aged 25-45 years with acute or convalescent COVID-19. The sample consisted of peripheral blood.

CDR3 loop: CASSQERRDGEFEGYTF. The CDR3 DNA follows: TGCGCCAGCAGCCAAGAAAGGAGGGACGGAGAATTCGAGGGCTACACCTTC. The genes are TRBV4-1 and TRBJ1-2, with TRBD1 as a possible D gene (5 bases). V lost 0 bases and J lost 8, with 22 bases in between. This CDR3 has 17 residues. CDR1 and CDR2 from the germline V gene are MGHRA and YSYEKL.